This T cell receptor beta chain was recovered during a study of blood T cell repertoires in COVID-19. Overall study context: Material from acute and convalescent COVID-19 was sourced from the United States, Italy and Spain. Nucleic acid was either cDNA or gDNA, and it came from T cells, B-cell-depleted T cells, or PBMCs.

Authors' data handling: Amplification of reference gene primers provided the estimated nucleated cell counts. Method: immunoSEQ multiplex PCR; TCRdb's copy keeps in-frame clones and lacks some. V, J and clone size were drawn from that table, and D and trimming were deduced from the DNA. This sample has 75,000 to 100,000 clones; roughly four fifths occur once, and the top ten carry around a fifth. Trimming left V 0 bases short and J 6 bases short, with 8 bases between. The CDR3 is 14 residues long. From germline, CDR1 is MNHEY and CDR2 SVGEGT. This clone has only one observation. V and J are TRBV6-2 or TRBV6-3 and TRBJ2-2; D call uncertain. Sequencing used peripheral blood. The receptor's source is a human donor in a cohort sampled during active COVID-19. CDR3 DNA sequence: TGTGCCAGCAGTTACTCGGGCTCCTCCGGGGAGCTGTTTTTT. Amino acids: CASSYSGSSGELFF.